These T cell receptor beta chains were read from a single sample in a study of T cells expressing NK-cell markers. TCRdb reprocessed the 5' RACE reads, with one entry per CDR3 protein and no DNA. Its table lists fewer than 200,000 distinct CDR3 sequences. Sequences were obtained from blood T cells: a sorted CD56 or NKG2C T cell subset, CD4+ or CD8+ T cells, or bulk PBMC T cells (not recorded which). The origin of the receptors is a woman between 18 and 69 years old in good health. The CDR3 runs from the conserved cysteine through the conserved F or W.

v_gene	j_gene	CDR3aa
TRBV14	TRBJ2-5	CASSPFGTSVETQYF
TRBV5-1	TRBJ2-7	CASSFGSGQDEQYF
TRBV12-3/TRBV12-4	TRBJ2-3	CASRDLKGTDAQYF
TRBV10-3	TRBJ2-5	CASKMGLAGVETQYF
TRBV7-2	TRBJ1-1	CASSSQGAVGEAFF
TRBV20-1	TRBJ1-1	CSEGLNTEAFF
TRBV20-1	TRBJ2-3	CSARASRDNTDTQYF
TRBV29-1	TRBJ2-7	CSVPGLADTYEQYF
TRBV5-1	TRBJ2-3	CASSLGQATYTDTQYF
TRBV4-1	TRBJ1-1	CASSQERQTSAFF
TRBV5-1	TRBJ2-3	CASSPGTPTPNTQYF
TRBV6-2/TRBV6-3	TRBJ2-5	CASSPIHASSGETQYF
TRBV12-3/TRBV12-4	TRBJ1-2	CASSWGAVGYTF
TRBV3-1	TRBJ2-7	CASSPLGEEQYF
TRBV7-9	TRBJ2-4	CASSLGGRDSLAKNIQYF
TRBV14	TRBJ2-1	CASSPLGLFSYNEQFF
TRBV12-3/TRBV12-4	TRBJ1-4	CASSLTGTKGMELFF
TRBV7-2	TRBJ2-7	CASSLEASTYEQYF
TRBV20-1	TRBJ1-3	CSAERGGGGNTIYF
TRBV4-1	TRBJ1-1	CASSQQGMNTEAFF
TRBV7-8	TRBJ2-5	CASSPVVGMGTQYF
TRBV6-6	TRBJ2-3	CASRVEGTDTQYF
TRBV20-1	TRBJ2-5	CSASGNPTQETQYF
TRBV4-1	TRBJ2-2	CASSRSTGAGNTGELFF
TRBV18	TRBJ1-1	CASSPQNRDTEAFF